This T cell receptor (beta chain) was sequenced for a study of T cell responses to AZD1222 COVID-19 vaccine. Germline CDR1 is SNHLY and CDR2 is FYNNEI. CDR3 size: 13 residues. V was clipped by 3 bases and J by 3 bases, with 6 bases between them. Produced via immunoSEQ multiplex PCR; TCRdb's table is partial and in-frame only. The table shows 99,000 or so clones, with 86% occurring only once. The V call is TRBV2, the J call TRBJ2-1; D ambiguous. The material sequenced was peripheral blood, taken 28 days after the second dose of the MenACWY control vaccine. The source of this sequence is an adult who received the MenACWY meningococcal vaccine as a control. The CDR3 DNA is TGTGCCAGCAGTGATTCAGTCTACAATGAGCAGTTCTTC. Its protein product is CASSDSVYNEQFF.